This TCR beta chain was found in a study of blood T cells in healthy people across ages. Notes on the study in general: Higher naive T cell percentage went strongly together with higher TCR beta diversity.

The V gene lost 5 bases and the J gene lost 6 bases, with 16 bases spanning the gap. The CDR3 is made up of 14 amino acids. Germline assignment: CDR1 SGHTA and CDR2 FQGNSA. This clonotype was seen once. Antigen specificity is unknown. A J-beta primer mix and a sample-barcoded 5' primer were used in a second PCR of about 7 to 12 cycles. TCRdb passed the 5' RACE reads through MiXCR, listing each CDR3 protein once. The table includes 750,000 to 950,000 distinct CDR3 sequences, about a quarter detected once. The same sample was also studied in work on T cells of mothers and their children.

The source of this sequence is a boy under 18 in good health. The gene calls are TRBV7-2 and TRBJ1-2; D call uncertain. Sequenced material: blood. The CDR3 coding sequence is TGTGCCAGCAGCGTCCCGCGGGTGGCGGATGGCTACACCTTC. This gives the protein CASSVPRVADGYTF. The variable domain in full, completed from reference TRBV7-2 and TRBJ1-2, reads GAGVSQSPSNKVTEKGKDVELRCDPISGHTALYWYRQSLGQGLEFLIYFQGNSAPDKSGLPSDRFSAERTGGSVSTLTIQRTQQEDSAVYLCASSVPRVADGYTFGSGTRLTVV.